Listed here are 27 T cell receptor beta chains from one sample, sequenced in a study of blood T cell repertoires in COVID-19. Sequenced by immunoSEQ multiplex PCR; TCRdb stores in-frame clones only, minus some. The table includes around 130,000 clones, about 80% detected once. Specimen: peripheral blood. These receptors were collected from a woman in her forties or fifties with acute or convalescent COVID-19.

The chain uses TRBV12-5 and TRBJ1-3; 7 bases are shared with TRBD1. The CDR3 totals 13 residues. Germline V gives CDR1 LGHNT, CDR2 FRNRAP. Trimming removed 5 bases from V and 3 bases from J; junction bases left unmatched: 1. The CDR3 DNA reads TGTGCTAGTGGTGGGACAGATGGAAACACCATATATTTT. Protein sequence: CASGGTDGNTIYF. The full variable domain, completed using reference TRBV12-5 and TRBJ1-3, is DARVTQTPRHKVTEMGQEVTMRCQPILGHNTVFWYRQTMMQGLELLAYFRNRAPLDDSGMPKDRFSAEMPDATLATLKIQPSEPRDSAVYFCASGGTDGNTIYFGEGSWLTVV.

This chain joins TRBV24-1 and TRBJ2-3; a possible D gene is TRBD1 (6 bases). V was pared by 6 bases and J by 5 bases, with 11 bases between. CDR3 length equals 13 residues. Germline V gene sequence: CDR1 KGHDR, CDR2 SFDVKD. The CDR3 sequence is CATSNPGVDTQYF. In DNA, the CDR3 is TGTGCCACCAGTAACCCAGGGGTAGATACGCAGTATTTT.

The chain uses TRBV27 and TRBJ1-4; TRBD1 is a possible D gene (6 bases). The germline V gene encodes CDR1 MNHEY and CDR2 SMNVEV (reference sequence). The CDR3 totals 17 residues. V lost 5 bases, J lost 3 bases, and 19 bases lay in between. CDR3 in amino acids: CASSPLLSGTPNEKLFF. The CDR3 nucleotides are TGTGCCAGCAGTCCTCTCCTCTCCGGGACACCTAATGAAAAACTGTTTTTT.

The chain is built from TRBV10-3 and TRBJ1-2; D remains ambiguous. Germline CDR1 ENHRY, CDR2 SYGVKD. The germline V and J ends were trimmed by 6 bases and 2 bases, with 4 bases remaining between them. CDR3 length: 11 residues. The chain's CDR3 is CAISQNYGYTF. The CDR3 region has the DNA TGTGCCATCAGCCAGAACTATGGCTACACCTTC.

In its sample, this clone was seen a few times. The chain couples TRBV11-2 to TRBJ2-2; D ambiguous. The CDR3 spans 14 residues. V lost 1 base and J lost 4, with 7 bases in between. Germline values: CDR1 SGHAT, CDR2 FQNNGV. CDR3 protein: CASSLVGSTGELFF. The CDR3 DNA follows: TGTGCCAGCAGCTTAGTGGGCAGCACCGGGGAGCTGTTTTTT. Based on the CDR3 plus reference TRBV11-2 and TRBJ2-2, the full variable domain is EAGVAQSPRYKIIEKRQSVAFWCNPISGHATLYWYQQILGQGPKLLIQFQNNGVVDDSQLPKDRFSAERLKGVDSTLKIQPAKLEDSAVYLCASSLVGSTGELFFGEGSRLTVL.

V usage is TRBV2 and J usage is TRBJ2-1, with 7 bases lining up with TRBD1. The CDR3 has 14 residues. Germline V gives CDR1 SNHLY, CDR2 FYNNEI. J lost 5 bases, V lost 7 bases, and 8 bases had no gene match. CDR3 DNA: TGTGCCAGCAACCGACAGGGTAGTGACAATGAGCAGTTCTTC. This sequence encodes CASNRQGSDNEQFF. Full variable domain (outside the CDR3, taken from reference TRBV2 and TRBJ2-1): EPEVTQTPSHQVTQMGQEVILRCVPISNHLYFYWYRQILGQKVEFLVSFYNNEISEKSEIFDDQFSVERPDGSNFTLKIRSTKLEDSAMYFCASNRQGSDNEQFFGPGTRLTVL.

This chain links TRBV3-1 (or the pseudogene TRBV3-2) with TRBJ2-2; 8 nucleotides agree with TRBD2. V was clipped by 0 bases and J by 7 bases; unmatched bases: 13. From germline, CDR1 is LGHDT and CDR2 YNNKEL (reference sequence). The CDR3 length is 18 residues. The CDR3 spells CASSQDLLVGSGVGELFF. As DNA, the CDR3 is TGTGCCAGCAGCCAAGATCTGCTCGTCGGTAGCGGGGTCGGGGAGCTGTTTTTT.

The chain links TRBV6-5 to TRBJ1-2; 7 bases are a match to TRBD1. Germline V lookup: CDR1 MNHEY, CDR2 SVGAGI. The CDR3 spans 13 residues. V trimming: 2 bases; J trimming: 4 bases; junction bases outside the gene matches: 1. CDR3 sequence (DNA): TGTGCCAGCAGTTACCCAGGGGGCTATGGCTACACCTTC. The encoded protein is CASSYPGGYGYTF.

CDR3 region: CASSNSRGRGYTF. The CDR3 region has the DNA TGTGCCAGCAGCAACTCGAGGGGGCGCGGCTACACCTTC. The V call is TRBV21-1, the J call TRBJ1-2; TRBD1 is taken as the D call from the table, unchecked against the DNA. TRBV21-1 represents a pseudogene. The CDR3 covers 13 residues.

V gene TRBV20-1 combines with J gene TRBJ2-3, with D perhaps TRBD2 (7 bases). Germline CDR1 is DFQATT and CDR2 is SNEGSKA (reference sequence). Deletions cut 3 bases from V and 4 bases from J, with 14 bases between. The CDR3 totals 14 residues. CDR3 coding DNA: TGCAGTGCTAGTAGAGAGGGGGGGCCAGATACGCAGTATTTT. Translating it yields CSASREGGPDTQYF.

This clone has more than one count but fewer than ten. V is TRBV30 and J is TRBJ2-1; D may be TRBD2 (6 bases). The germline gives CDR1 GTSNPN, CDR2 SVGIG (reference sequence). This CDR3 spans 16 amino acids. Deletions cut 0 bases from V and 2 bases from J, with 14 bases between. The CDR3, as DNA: TGTGCCTGGAGTGTACATGGCGGGACGCCCTACAATGAGCAGTTCTTC. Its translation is CAWSVHGGTPYNEQFF.

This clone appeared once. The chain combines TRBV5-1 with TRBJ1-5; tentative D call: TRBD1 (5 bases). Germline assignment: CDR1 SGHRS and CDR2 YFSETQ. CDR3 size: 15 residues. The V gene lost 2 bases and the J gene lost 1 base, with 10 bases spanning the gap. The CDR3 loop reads CASSLNGASNQPQHF. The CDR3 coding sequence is TGCGCCAGCAGCTTAAATGGGGCGAGCAATCAGCCCCAGCATTTT.

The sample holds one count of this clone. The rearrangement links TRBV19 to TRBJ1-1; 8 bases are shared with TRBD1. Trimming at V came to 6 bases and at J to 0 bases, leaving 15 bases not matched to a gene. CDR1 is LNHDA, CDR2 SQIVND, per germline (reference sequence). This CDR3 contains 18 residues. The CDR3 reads CASSPRGRDRHMNTEAFF. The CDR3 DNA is TGTGCCAGTAGCCCTCGTGGCCGGGACAGGCACATGAACACTGAAGCTTTCTTT.

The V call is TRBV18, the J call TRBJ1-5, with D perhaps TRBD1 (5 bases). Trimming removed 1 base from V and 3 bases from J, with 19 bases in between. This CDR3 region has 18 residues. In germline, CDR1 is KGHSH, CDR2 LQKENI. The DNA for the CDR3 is TGTGCCAGCTCACCACGGCGGGGCAAGGACCATAACAATCAGCCCCAGCATTTT. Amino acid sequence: CASSPRRGKDHNNQPQHF.

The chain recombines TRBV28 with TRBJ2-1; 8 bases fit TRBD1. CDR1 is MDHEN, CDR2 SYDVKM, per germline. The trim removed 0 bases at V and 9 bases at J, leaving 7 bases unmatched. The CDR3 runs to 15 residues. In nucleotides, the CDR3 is TGTGCCAGCAGTTTATGGGCAGGGGGCGGCGGTGAGCAGTTCTTC. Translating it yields CASSLWAGGGGEQFF. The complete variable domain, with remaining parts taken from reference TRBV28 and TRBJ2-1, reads DVKVTQSSRYLVKRTGEKVFLECVQDMDHENMFWYRQDPGLGLRLIYFSYDVKMKEKGDIPEGYSVSREKKERFSLILESASTNQTSMYLCASSLWAGGGGEQFFGPGTRLTVL.

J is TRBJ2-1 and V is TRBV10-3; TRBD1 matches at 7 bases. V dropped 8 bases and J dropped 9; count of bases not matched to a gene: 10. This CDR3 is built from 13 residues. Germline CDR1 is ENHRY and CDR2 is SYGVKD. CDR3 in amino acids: CAIQFDRDSEQFF. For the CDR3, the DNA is TGTGCCATCCAATTCGACAGGGATAGTGAGCAGTTCTTC.

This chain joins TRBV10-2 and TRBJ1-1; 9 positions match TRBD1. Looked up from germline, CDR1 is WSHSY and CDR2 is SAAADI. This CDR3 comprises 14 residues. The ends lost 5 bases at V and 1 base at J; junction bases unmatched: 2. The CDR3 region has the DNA TGCGCCAGCAGTTCGACAGGGGGGAACACTGAAGCTTTCTTT. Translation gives CASSSTGGNTEAFF.

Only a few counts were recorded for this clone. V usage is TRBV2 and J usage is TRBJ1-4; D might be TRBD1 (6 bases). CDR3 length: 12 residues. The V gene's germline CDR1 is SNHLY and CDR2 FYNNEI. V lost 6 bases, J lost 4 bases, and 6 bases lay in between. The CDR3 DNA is TGTGCCAGCAGGGACAGTAATGAAAAACTGTTTTTT. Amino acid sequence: CASRDSNEKLFF.

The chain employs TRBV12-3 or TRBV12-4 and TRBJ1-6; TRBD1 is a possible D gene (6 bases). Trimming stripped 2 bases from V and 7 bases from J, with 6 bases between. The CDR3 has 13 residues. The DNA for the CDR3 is TGTGCCAGCAGTTTACAGGGGAATTCACCCCTCCACTTT. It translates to CASSLQGNSPLHF.

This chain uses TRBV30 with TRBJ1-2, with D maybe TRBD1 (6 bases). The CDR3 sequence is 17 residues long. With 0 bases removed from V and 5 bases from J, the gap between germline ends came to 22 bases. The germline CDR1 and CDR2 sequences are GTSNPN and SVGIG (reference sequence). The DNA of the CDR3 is TGTGCCTGGAGTGTTTTTCCGCCCAGGGGTCCCCGGTATGGCTACACCTTC. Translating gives CAWSVFPPRGPRYGYTF.

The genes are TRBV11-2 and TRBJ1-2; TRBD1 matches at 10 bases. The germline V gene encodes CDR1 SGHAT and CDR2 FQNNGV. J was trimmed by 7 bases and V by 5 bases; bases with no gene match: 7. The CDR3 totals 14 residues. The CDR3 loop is CASSLGTGVVGYTF. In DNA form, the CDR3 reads TGTGCCAGCAGCCTAGGGACAGGGGTTGTTGGCTACACCTTC.

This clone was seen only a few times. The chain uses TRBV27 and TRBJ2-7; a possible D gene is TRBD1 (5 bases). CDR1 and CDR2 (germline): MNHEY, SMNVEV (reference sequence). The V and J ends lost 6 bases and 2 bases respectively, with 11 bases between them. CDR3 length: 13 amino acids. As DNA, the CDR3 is TGTGCCAGCAGGGTAGGGGAAGCCTACGAGCAGTACTTC. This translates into CASRVGEAYEQYF.

CDR3 DNA: TGTGCCAGCAGCCCCAACTATCTCAATGAGCAGTTCTTC. It codes for CASSPNYLNEQFF. V usage is TRBV12-3 or TRBV12-4 and J usage is TRBJ2-1; no definite D call. V lost 6 bases and J lost 6, with 12 bases in between. The CDR3 spans 13 residues.

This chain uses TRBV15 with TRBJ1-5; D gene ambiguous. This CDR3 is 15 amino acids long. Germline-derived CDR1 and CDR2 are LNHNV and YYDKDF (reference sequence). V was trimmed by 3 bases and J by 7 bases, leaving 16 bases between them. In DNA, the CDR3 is TGTGCCACCAGCAGGTCAAACTCCCCGTGGCAGCCCCAGCATTTT. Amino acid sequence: CATSRSNSPWQPQHF.

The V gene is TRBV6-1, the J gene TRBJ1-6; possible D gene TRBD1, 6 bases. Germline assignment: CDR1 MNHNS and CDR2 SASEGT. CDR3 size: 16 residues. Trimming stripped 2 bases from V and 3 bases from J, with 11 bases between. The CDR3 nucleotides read TGTGCCAGCAGTGAACCAGGGGCGTTCTATAATTCACCCCTCCACTTT. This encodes CASSEPGAFYNSPLHF.

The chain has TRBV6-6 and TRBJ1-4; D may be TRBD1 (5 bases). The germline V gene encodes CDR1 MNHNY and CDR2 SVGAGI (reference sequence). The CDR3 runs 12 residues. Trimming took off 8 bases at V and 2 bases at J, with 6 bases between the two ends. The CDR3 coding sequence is TGTGCCAGCGGGGCCACTAATGAAAAACTGTTTTTT. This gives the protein CASGATNEKLFF.

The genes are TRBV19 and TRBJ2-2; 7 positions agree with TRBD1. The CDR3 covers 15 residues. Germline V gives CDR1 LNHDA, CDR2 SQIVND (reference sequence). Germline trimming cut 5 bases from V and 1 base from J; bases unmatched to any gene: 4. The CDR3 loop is CASSSRTGNTGELFF. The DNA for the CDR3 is TGTGCCAGTAGTTCAAGGACAGGGAACACCGGGGAGCTGTTTTTT.